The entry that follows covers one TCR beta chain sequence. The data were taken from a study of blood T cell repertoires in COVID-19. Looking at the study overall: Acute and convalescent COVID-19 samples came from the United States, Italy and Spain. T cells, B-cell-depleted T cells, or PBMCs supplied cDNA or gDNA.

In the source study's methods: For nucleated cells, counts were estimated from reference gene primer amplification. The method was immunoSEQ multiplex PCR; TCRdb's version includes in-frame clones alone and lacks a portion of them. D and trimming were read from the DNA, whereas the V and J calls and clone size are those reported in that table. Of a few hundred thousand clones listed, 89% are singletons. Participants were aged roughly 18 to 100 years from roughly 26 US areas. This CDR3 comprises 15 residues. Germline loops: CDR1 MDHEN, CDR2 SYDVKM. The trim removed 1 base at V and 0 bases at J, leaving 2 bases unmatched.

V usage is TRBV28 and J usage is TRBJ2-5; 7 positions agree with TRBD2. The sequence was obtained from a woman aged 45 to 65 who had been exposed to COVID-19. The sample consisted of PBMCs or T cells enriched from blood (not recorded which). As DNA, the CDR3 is TGTGCCAGCAGTTTATTGGGGGGGGACCAAGAGACCCAGTACTTC. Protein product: CASSLLGGDQETQYF.